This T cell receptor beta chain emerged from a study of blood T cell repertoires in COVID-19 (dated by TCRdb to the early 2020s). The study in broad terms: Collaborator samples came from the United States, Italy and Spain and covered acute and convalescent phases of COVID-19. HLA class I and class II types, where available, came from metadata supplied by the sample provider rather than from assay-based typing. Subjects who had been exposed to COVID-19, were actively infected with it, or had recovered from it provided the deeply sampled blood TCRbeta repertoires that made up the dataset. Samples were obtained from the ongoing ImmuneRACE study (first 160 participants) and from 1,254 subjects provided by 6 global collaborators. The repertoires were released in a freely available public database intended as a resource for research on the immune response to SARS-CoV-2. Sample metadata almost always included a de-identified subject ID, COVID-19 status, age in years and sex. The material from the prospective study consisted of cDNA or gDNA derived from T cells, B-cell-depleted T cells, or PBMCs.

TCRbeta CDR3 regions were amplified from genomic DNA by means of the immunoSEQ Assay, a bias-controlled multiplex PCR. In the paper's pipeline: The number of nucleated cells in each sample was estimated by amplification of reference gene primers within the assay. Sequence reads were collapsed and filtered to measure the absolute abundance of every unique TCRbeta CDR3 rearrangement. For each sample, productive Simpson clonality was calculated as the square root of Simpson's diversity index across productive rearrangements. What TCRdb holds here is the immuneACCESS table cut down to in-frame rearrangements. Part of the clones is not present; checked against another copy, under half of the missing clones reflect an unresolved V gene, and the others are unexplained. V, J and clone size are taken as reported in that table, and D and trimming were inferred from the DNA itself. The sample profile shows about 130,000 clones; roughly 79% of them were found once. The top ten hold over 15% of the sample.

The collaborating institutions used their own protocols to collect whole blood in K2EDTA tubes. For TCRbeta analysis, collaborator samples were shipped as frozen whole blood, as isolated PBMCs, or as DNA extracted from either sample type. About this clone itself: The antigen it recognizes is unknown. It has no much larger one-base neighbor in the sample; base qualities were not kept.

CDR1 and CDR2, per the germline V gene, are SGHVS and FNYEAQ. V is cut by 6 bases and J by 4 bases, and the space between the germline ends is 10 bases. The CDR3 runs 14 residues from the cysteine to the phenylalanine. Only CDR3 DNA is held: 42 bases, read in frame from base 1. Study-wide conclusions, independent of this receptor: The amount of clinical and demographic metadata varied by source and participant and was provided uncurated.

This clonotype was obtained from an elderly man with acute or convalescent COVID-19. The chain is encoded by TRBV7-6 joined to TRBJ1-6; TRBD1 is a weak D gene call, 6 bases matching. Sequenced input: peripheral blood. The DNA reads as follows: TGTGCCAGCAGAACTGGACAGTATAATTCACCCCTCCACTTT. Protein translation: CASRTGQYNSPLHF.